Presented here are 23 T cell receptor beta chains from one specimen sequenced in a study of blood T cell repertoires in COVID-19. Sequencing was performed with immunoSEQ multiplex PCR; in TCRdb, only in-frame clones are kept and a portion is missing. The sample consists of fewer than 300,000 clones, around 88% of them appearing once. The sequencing input was PBMCs or T cells enriched from blood (not recorded which). The source of these receptors is a woman aged 40 to 55 with acute COVID-19.

The chain has TRBV4-1 and TRBJ2-6; 9 bases map to TRBD1. Per the germline V gene, CDR1 is MGHRA and CDR2 is YSYEKL. Trimming at V came to 1 base and at J to 2 bases, leaving 0 bases not matched to a gene. The CDR3 is 16 residues long. The CDR3 nucleotides read TGCGCCAGCAGCCAAGGACAGGGGGCTGGGGCCAACGTCCTGACTTTC. This translates into CASSQGQGAGANVLTF.

This clone was recorded a few times. CDR3 region: CASRPGQVETEAFF. CDR3 DNA: TGCGCCAGCAGACCTGGACAGGTGGAAACTGAAGCTTTCTTT. The chain employs TRBV5-1 and TRBJ1-1; 7 bases map to TRBD1. Germline lookup yields CDR1 SGHRS and CDR2 YFSETQ. The CDR3 is 14 residues long. The ends lost 5 bases at V and 5 bases at J; junction bases unmatched: 9. The complete variable domain, with remaining parts taken from reference TRBV5-1 and TRBJ1-1, reads KAGVTQTPRYLIKTRGQQVTLSCSPISGHRSVSWYQQTPGQGLQFLFEYFSETQRNKGNFPGRFSGRQFSNSRSEMNVSTLELGDSALYLCASRPGQVETEAFFGQGTRLTVV.

The CDR3: CASSKGGSGTYNEQFF. DNA of the CDR3: TGTGCCAGCAGTAAGGGCGGGAGTGGCACCTACAATGAGCAGTTCTTC. This sequence joins TRBV9 and TRBJ2-1; 7 nucleotides align to TRBD2. Trimming took 5 bases from V and 2 from J; bases not matched to a gene: 10. CDR1 is SGDLS and CDR2 is YYNGEE in the germline V gene. The CDR3 covers 16 residues.

This chain connects TRBV9 to TRBJ1-4, with D possibly TRBD1 on 6 matching bases. The V gene lost 2 bases and the J gene lost 4 bases, with 15 bases spanning the gap. Germline CDR1 reads SGDLS; CDR2 reads YYNGEE. CDR3 size: 16 residues. CDR3 protein: CASSVGITDSNEKLFF. The CDR3 bases are TGTGCCAGCAGCGTCGGAATCACGGACAGTAATGAAAAACTGTTTTTT.

The chain carries TRBV4-1 and TRBJ2-3; D is undetermined. Trimming left V 6 bases short and J 4 bases short, with 8 bases between. CDR1 and CDR2 from the germline V gene are MGHRA and YSYEKL. CDR3 size: 12 residues. CDR3 protein: CASSYSADTQYF. CDR3 nucleotide sequence: TGCGCCAGCAGTTACTCGGCAGATACGCAGTATTTT.

This clone turned up a few times. V and J are TRBV19 and TRBJ1-6, with a weak D call TRBD1 (6 bases). The CDR3 consists of 13 residues. CDR1 LNHDA and CDR2 SQIVND come from the germline V gene (reference sequence). Deletions cut 4 bases from V and 8 bases from J, with 9 bases between. Here the CDR3 DNA reads TGTGCCAGTAGTAACGGACAGTATTCACCCCTCCACTTT. It translates to CASSNGQYSPLHF.

The V gene is TRBV28, the J gene TRBJ2-5, with D maybe TRBD2 (5 bases). Trimming removed 7 bases from V and 4 bases from J, with 16 bases in between. Germline-derived CDR1 and CDR2 are MDHEN and SYDVKM. The CDR3 consists of 14 residues. CDR3 sequence reads: CASTSEQEGETQYF. Written as DNA, the CDR3 is TGTGCCAGCACCTCCGAACAAGAGGGAGAGACCCAGTACTTC.

The J gene is TRBJ2-7, the V gene TRBV5-5; 8 bases fit TRBD1. This CDR3 has 13 amino acids. V shed 6 bases and J 7 bases; nucleotides not matched to a gene: 9. The germline V gene has CDR1 SGHKS and CDR2 YYEKEE (reference sequence). The CDR3 region has the DNA TGTGCCAGCACCCCGGGACAGGTGACGGAGCAGTACTTC. This encodes CASTPGQVTEQYF.

The rearrangement uses TRBV5-1 and TRBJ2-1; D is perhaps TRBD2 (6 bases). The CDR3 totals 15 residues. V was cut by 0 bases and J by 2 bases, with 9 bases left in between. The germline CDR1 and CDR2 sequences are SGHRS and YFSETQ. The CDR3 sequence: CASSLETGAYNEQFF. CDR3 DNA: TGCGCCAGCAGCTTGGAAACGGGAGCCTACAATGAGCAGTTCTTC.

The J gene is TRBJ1-2, the V gene TRBV7-2, with 7 bases lining up with TRBD1. Germline V gene lookup returns CDR1 SGHTA and CDR2 FQGNSA. The CDR3 contains 14 residues. The J segment lost 7 bases and the V segment lost 1 base, leaving 6 bases of the junction unmatched. Here the CDR3 DNA reads TGTGCCAGCAGCTTAGTTGAGACAGGGTCTGGCTACACCTTC. Residues: CASSLVETGSGYTF.

The chain combines TRBV18 with TRBJ1-2; the match to TRBD1 covers 9 bases. The CDR3 is 15 amino acids. CDR1 and CDR2 (germline): KGHSH, LQKENI. J was trimmed by 8 bases and V by 4 bases; bases with no gene match: 11. CDR3 nucleotides: TGTGCCAGCTCACTTTCTCTGGACAGGGGATCGGGCTACACCTTC. Translating gives CASSLSLDRGSGYTF.

The V and J genes are TRBV20-1 and TRBJ1-5; possibly TRBD1 for D (6 bases). This CDR3 is 13 amino acids long. Germline V gene data show CDR1 as DFQATT and CDR2 as SNEGSKA (reference sequence). Deletions cut 3 bases from V and 7 bases from J, with 13 bases between. The CDR3 reads CSASSGVSQPQHF. In DNA, the CDR3 is TGCAGTGCTAGTTCAGGGGTCAGCCAGCCCCAGCATTTT.

V gene TRBV25-1 combines with J gene TRBJ2-2, with 8 bases identical to TRBD1. The J segment lost 5 bases and the V segment lost 1 base, leaving 6 bases of the junction unmatched. The CDR3 extends over 16 amino acids. CDR1 MGHDK and CDR2 SYGVNS come from the germline V gene. CDR3 in amino acids: CASSEWGRGRTGELFF. The CDR3 nucleotides read TGTGCCAGCAGTGAATGGGGCAGGGGGCGGACCGGGGAGCTGTTTTTT.

The V call is TRBV29-1, the J call TRBJ2-3; a possible D gene is TRBD1 (5 bases). CDR1 and CDR2 from the germline V gene are SQVTM and ANQGSEA. The CDR3 loop spans 14 amino acids. Trimming removed 2 bases at V and 2 bases at J, with 11 bases between. CDR3: CSVEQQALTDTQYF. In nucleotides, the CDR3 is TGCAGCGTTGAACAACAGGCCCTCACAGATACGCAGTATTTT.

This clone was observed once. The rearrangement uses TRBV9 and TRBJ2-5, with 9 bases that match TRBD2. The CDR3 sequence is 15 residues long. Looked up from germline, CDR1 is SGDLS and CDR2 is YYNGEE. V dropped 0 bases and J dropped 3; count of bases not matched to a gene: 3. The CDR3: CASSVGVAGEETQYF. Here the CDR3 DNA reads TGTGCCAGCAGCGTAGGGGTAGCGGGAGAAGAGACCCAGTACTTC.

This clone has a single count. V usage is TRBV18 and J usage is TRBJ1-5; 9 positions match TRBD1. V lost 3 bases, J lost 7 bases, and 10 bases stayed unmatched. The V gene's germline CDR1 is KGHSH and CDR2 LQKENI. This CDR3 is built from 16 residues. CDR3 sequence reads: CASSPPGDRAEQPQHF. The CDR3 region has the DNA TGTGCCAGCTCACCCCCCGGGGACAGGGCCGAGCAGCCCCAGCATTTT.

This CDR3 reads CASSLEQGASYEQYV. CDR3 coding DNA: TGTGCCAGCAGCTTAGAGCAGGGGGCATCCTACGAGCAGTACGTC. V usage is TRBV11-2 and J usage is TRBJ2-7, with 8 bases lining up with TRBD1. The CDR3 runs to 15 residues. The V gene end was trimmed by 0 bases and the J gene end by 1 base; junction bases not matched to a gene: 2. Germline V gene lookup returns CDR1 SGHAT and CDR2 FQNNGV.

This clone was detected once. J is TRBJ1-4 and V is TRBV27, with a tentative D call TRBD1 (5 bases). The CDR3 has 15 amino acids. V lost 0 bases and J 10 bases, leaving 15 bases between the germline ends. The germline gives CDR1 MNHEY, CDR2 SMNVEV (reference sequence). The CDR3 DNA follows: TGTGCCAGCAGTTTATCCCGAATAGGGGCAGGAAAACTGTTTTTT. It encodes CASSLSRIGAGKLFF.

V is TRBV10-1 and J is TRBJ2-7; TRBD2 matches 8 bases. V lost 4 bases, J lost 3 bases, and 8 bases stayed unmatched. The CDR3 has 15 amino acids. Looked up from germline, CDR1 is WNHNN and CDR2 is SYGVQD (reference sequence). CDR3 nucleotides: TGCGCCAGCAGTGCCCCGGGACTAGGGGGCTACGAGCAGTACTTC. This gives the protein CASSAPGLGGYEQYF.

The rearrangement links TRBV20-1 to TRBJ2-5; tentative D call: TRBD2 (7 bases). V was cut by 3 bases and J by 1 base, with 15 bases left in between. The CDR3 consists of 15 residues. Germline loops: CDR1 DFQATT, CDR2 SNEGSKA (reference sequence). CDR3: CSASGSRGAQETQYF. In DNA, the CDR3 is TGCAGTGCTAGTGGGTCCCGGGGGGCCCAAGAGACCCAGTACTTC.

V and J are TRBV3-1 (or the pseudogene TRBV3-2) and TRBJ2-1; 9 nucleotides agree with TRBD2. This CDR3 spans 17 amino acids. Germline V lookup: CDR1 LGHDT, CDR2 YNNKEL (reference sequence). The ends lost 4 bases at V and 7 bases at J; junction bases unmatched: 14. DNA of the CDR3: TGTGCCAGCAGCCCTCCAGTCCGCGGGAGGGTTGTAAATGAGCAGTTCTTC. It translates to CASSPPVRGRVVNEQFF.

The chain has TRBV11-2 and TRBJ2-7; D might be TRBD2 (6 bases). This CDR3 contains 13 residues. Germline V CDR1 and CDR2: SGHAT, FQNNGV. V lost 6 bases and J 3 bases, leaving 12 bases between the germline ends. In DNA, the CDR3 is TGTGCCAGCAGGGCACGGGGGAACTACGAGCAGTACTTC. Translation gives CASRARGNYEQYF.

The rearrangement uses TRBV11-2 and TRBJ2-3, with 7 bases identical to TRBD2. In germline, CDR1 is SGHAT, CDR2 FQNNGV. With V trimmed by 8 bases and J by 3 bases, 14 bases remained unmatched. This CDR3 is 16 amino acids long. CDR3 amino acids: CASRTYLREPTDTQYF. DNA for the CDR3: TGTGCCAGCCGTACCTACCTGCGGGAGCCGACAGATACGCAGTATTTT.